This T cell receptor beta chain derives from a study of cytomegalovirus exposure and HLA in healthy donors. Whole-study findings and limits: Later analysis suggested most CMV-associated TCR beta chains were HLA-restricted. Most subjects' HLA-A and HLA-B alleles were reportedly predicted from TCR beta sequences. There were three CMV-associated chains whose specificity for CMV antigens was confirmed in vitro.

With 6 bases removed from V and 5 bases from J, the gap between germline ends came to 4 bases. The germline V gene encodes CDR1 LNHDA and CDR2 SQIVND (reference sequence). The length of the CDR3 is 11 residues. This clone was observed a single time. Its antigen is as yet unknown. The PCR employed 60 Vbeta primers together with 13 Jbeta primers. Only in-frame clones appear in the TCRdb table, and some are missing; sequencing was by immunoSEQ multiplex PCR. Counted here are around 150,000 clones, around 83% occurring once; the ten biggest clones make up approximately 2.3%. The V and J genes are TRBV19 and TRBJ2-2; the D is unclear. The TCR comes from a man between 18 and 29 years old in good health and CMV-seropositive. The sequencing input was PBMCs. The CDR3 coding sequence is TGTGCCAGTAGGAGAACCGGGGAGCTGTTTTTT. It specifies CASRRTGELFF.